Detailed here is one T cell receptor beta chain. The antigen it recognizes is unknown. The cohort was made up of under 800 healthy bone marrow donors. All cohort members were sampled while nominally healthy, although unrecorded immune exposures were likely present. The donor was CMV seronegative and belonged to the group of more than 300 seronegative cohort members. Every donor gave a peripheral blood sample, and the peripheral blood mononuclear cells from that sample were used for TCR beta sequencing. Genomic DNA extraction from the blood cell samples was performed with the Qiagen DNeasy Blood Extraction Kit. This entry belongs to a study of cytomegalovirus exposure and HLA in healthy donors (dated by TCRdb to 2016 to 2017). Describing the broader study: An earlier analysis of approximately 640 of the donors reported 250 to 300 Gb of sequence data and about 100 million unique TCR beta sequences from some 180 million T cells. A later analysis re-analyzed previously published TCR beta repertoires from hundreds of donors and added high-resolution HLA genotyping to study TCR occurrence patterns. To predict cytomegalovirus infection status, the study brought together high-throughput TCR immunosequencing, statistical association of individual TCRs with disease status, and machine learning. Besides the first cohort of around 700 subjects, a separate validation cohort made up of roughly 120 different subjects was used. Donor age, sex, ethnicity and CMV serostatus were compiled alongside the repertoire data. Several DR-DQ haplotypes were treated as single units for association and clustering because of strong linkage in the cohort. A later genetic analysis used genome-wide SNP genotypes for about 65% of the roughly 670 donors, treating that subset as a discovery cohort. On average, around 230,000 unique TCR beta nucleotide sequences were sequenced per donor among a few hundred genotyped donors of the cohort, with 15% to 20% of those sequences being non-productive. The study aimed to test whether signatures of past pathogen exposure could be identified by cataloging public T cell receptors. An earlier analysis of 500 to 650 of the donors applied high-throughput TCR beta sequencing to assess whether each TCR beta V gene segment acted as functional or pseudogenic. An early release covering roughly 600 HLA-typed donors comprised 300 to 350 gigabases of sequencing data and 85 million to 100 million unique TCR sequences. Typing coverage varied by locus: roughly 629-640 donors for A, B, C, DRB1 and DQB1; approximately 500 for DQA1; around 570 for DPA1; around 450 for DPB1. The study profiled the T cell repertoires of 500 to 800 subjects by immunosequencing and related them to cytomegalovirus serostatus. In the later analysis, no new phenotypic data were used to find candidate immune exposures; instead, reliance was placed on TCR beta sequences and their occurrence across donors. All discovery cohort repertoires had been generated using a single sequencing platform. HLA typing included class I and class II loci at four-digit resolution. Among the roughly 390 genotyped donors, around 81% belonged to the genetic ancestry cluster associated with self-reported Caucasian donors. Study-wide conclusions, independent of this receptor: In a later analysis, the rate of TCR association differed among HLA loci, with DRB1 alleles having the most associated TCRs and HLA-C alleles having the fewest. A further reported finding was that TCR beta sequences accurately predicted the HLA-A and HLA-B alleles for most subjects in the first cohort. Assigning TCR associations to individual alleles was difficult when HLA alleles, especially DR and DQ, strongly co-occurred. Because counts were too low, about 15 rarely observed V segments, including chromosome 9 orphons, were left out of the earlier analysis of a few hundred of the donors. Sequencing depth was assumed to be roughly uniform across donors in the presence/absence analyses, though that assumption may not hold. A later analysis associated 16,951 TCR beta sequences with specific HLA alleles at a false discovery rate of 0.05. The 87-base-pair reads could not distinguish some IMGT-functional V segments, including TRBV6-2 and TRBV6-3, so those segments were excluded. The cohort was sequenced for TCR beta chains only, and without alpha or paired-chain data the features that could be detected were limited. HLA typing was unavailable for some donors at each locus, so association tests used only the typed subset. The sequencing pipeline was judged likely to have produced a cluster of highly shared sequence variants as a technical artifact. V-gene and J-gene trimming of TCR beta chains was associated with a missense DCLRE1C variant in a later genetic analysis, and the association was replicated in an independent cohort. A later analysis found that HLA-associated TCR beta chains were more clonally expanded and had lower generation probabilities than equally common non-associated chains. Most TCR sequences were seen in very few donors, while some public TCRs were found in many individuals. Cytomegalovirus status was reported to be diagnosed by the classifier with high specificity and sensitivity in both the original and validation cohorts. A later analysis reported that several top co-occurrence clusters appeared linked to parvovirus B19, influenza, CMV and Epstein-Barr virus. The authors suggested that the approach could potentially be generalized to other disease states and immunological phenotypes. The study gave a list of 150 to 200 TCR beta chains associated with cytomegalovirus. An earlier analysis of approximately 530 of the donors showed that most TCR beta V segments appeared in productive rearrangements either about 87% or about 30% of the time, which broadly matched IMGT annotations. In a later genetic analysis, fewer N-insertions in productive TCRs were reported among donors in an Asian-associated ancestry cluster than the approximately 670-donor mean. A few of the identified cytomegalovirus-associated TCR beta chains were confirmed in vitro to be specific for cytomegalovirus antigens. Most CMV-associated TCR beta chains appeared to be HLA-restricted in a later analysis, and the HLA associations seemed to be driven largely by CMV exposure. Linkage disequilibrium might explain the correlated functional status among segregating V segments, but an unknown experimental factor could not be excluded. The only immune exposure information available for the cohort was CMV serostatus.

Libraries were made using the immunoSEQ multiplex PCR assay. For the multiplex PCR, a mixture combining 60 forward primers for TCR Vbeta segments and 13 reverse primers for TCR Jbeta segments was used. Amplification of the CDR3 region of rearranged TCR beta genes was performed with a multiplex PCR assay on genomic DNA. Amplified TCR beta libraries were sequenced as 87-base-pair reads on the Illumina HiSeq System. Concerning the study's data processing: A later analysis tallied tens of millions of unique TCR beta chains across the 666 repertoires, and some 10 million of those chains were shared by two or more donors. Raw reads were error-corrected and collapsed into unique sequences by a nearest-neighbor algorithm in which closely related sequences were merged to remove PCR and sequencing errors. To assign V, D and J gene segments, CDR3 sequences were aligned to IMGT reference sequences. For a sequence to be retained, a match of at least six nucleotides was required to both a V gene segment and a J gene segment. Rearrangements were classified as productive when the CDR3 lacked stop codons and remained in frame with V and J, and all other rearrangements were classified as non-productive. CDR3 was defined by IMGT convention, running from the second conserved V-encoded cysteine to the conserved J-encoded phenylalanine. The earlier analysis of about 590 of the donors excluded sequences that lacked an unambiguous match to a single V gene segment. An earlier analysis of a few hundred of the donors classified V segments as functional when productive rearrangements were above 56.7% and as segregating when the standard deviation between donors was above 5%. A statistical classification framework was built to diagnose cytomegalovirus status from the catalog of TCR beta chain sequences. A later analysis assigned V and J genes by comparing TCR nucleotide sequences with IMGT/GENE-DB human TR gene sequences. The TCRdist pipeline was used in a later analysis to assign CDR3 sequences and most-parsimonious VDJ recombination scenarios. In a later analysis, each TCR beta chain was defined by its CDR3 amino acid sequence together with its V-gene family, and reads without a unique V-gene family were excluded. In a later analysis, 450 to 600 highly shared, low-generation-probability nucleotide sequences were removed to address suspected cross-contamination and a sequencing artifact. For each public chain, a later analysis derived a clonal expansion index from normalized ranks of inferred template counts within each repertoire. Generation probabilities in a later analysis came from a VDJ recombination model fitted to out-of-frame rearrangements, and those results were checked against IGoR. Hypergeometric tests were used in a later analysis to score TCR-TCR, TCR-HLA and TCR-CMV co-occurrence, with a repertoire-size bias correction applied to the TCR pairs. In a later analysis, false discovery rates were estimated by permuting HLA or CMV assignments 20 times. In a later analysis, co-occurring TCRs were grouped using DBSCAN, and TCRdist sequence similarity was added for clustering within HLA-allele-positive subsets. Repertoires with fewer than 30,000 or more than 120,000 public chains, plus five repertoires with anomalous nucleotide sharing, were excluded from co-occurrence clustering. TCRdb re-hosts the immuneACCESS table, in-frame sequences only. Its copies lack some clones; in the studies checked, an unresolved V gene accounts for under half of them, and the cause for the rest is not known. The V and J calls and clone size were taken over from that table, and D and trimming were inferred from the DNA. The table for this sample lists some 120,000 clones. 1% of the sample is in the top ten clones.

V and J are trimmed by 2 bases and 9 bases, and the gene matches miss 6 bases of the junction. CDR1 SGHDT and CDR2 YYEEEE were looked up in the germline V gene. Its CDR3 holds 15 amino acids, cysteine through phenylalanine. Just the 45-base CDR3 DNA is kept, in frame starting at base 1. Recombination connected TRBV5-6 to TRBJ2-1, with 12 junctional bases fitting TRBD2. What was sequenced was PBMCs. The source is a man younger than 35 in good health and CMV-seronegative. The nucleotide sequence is TGTGCCAGCAGCTTAACTAGCGGGGGGCAGGGTGAGCAGTTCTTC. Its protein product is CASSLTSGGQGEQFF.